This entry describes one T cell receptor (beta chain). This sample was taken from a study of blood T cell repertoires in COVID-19. Study information: Both acute and convalescent COVID-19 samples were obtained from the United States, Italy and Spain. PBMCs, B-cell-depleted T cells, or T cells were the source of the cDNA or gDNA that made up the material.

Authors' analysis steps: Researchers report that nucleated cell counts were estimated from reference gene primer amplification. The method was immunoSEQ multiplex PCR; TCRdb's version includes in-frame clones alone and lacks a portion of them. V and J calls plus clone size are reproduced from that table; the DNA served to infer D and trimming. The table includes fewer than 90,000 clones, 85% to 90% detected once. V was clipped by 0 bases and J by 3 bases; unmatched bases: 14. Germline V gene lookup returns CDR1 MNHNS and CDR2 SASEGT. The length of the CDR3 is 18 residues. The rearrangement joins TRBV6-1 to TRBJ2-7, with 7 bases fitting TRBD2. This receptor was identified in a human donor in a cohort sampled during active COVID-19. Sequencing used peripheral blood. The CDR3 here is CASSEANYRGGIYYEQYF. CDR3 in DNA: TGTGCCAGCAGTGAAGCGAACTATCGGGGAGGGATATACTACGAGCAGTACTTC.